This is a list of T cell receptor beta chains from one sample in a study of T-cell memory formation after mild COVID-19. TCRdb recomputed calls from the 5' RACE reads with MiXCR, one row per CDR3 protein. The data contain 140,000 to 150,000 distinct CDR3 sequences, 5.5% to 7% of them seen just once; the ten biggest clones take up around 1.9%. Sample: PBMCs or a T cell subset sorted from them (not recorded which). These receptors originate from an adult woman who had mild COVID-19 (a few samples of this study predate the infection). Cell type and time point are not known. The CDR3 runs from the conserved cysteine through the conserved F or W. The D gene is left open where the match is weak. Not all rows give a size; the values are once, few, many and, for expanded clones, a class.

size | J | D | V | length | CDR3 | DNA
few | TRBJ1-5 | TRBD1 | TRBV5-4 | 14 | CASSVKGAGQPQHF | TGTGCCAGCAGCGTTAAGGGGGCTGGACAGCCCCAGCATTTT
few | TRBJ2-2 | TRBD1 | TRBV7-2 | 16 | CASSTQGALNTGELFF | TGTGCCAGCAGCACACAGGGGGCCCTCAACACCGGGGAGCTGTTTTTT
many | TRBJ2-5 | . | TRBV18 | 13 | CASSPGLEETQYF | TGTGCCAGCTCACCGGGATTGGAAGAGACCCAGTACTTC
. | TRBJ2-3 | . | TRBV18 | 11 | CASSPTGIQYF | TGTGCCAGCTCACCAACGGGGATTCAGTATTTT
few | TRBJ2-1 | . | TRBV18 | 15 | CASTTLALPYNEQFF | TGTGCCAGCACAACCCTAGCGCTCCCCTACAATGAGCAGTTCTTC
many | TRBJ2-5 | TRBD2 | TRBV12-3/TRBV12-4 | 13 | CASSLAGGSTQYF | TGTGCCAGCAGTCTAGCGGGAGGTTCTACCCAGTACTTC
. | TRBJ2-1 | . | TRBV11-2 | 15 | CASSRGTPSYNEQFF | TGTGCCAGCAGCCGGGGGACTCCTTCCTACAATGAGCAGTTCTTC
. | TRBJ1-1 | . | TRBV2 | 13 | CASNSGMNTEAFF | TGTGCCAGCAATTCGGGGATGAACACTGAAGCTTTCTTT
few | TRBJ2-3 | TRBD2 | TRBV29-1 | 16 | CSVEGGAGMGTDTQYF | TGCAGCGTTGAAGGGGGAGCGGGGATGGGTACAGATACGCAGTATTTT
many | TRBJ1-4 | . | TRBV12-3/TRBV12-4 | 15 | CASSSGRELGEKLFF | TGTGCCAGCAGTTCGGGCAGGGAGCTCGGGGAAAAACTGTTTTTT
. | TRBJ2-5 | . | TRBV5-1 | 15 | CASSAGLKSQETQYF | TGCGCCAGCAGCGCGGGACTGAAGTCACAAGAGACCCAGTACTTC
many | TRBJ2-3 | TRBD1 | TRBV5-1 | 14 | CASNSGGSTDTQYF | TGCGCCAGCAACTCAGGGGGAAGCACAGATACGCAGTATTTT
few | TRBJ2-1 | TRBD2 | TRBV11-2 | 16 | CASSLGIRSGGPEQFF | TGTGCCAGCAGCTTAGGGATCCGCAGCGGGGGGCCTGAGCAGTTCTTC
. | TRBJ2-7 | . | TRBV3-1 | 12 | CASSRDGVEQYF | TGTGCCAGCAGCCGGGACGGCGTCGAGCAGTACTTC
few | TRBJ2-2 | TRBD2 | TRBV2 | 15 | CASSEGLAVTGELFF | TGTGCCAGCAGTGAGGGACTAGCCGTAACCGGGGAGCTGTTTTTT
. | TRBJ1-1 | . | TRBV12-3/TRBV12-4 | 14 | CASSPRPPGAEAFF | TGTGCCAGCAGTCCGCGCCCCCCGGGGGCTGAAGCTTTCTTT
. | TRBJ1-3 | . | TRBV7-2 | 14 | CASCMSPSGNTIYF | TGTGCCAGCTGTATGAGCCCTTCTGGAAACACCATATATTTT
. | TRBJ2-5 | . | TRBV5-1 | 15 | CASSLAGSPEETQYF | TGCGCCAGCAGCTTGGCCGGGAGCCCGGAAGAGACCCAGTACTTC
many | TRBJ1-6 | . | TRBV18 | 16 | CASSPPNTGRNSPLHF | TGTGCCAGCTCACCACCAAATACAGGCCGGAATTCACCCCTCCACTTT
. | TRBJ1-2 | . | TRBV20-1 | 14 | CSARTRGGDYGYTF | TGCAGTGCTAGAACAAGGGGGGGGGACTATGGCTACACCTTC
many | TRBJ2-7 | . | TRBV18 | 17 | CASSPSPGLLMTYEQYF | TGTGCCAGCTCACCGTCTCCGGGACTCCTTATGACCTACGAGCAGTACTTC
. | TRBJ1-6 | TRBD1 | TRBV7-9 | 15 | CAIMTGDSYNSPLHF | TGTGCCATCATGACAGGGGACTCCTATAATTCACCCCTCCACTTT
many | TRBJ1-6 | TRBD1 | TRBV6-1 | 17 | CASSAVAGGAGDSPLHF | TGTGCCAGCAGTGCTGTGGCAGGGGGCGCCGGAGATTCACCCCTCCACTTT
many | TRBJ2-5 | . | TRBV15 | 15 | CATSRDNRGGETQYF | TGTGCCACCAGCAGAGACAACAGGGGAGGAGAGACCCAGTACTTC
few | TRBJ2-3 | . | TRBV6-6 | 13 | CASSGTKTDTQYF | TGTGCCAGCAGCGGGACCAAGACGGATACGCAGTATTTT
many | TRBJ2-2 | . | TRBV25-1 | 14 | CASSSGGNAGELFF | TGTGCCAGCAGTTCTGGCGGGAACGCCGGGGAGCTGTTTTTT
. | TRBJ1-5 | . | TRBV7-8 | 14 | CASNPAASNQPQHF | TGTGCCAGCAACCCCGCTGCCAGCAATCAGCCCCAGCATTTT
many | TRBJ2-4 | . | TRBV3-1 | 12 | CASSQGDRIQYF | TGTGCCAGCAGCCAAGGGGACCGAATTCAGTACTTC
many | TRBJ2-4 | TRBD2 | TRBV6-6 | 18 | CASSTESGGHSAKNIQYF | TGTGCCAGCAGTACTGAGAGCGGGGGGCACTCAGCCAAAAACATTCAGTACTTC
. | TRBJ2-7 | . | TRBV11-3 | 13 | CASSSATGREQYF | TGTGCCAGCAGCTCCGCAACAGGGCGAGAGCAGTACTTC
few | TRBJ2-3 | TRBD2 | TRBV3-1 | 16 | CASSRTSGGAKDTQYF | TGTGCCAGCAGCCGTACTAGCGGGGGGGCCAAAGATACGCAGTATTTT
many | TRBJ2-2 | . | TRBV5-1 | 11 | CASSNTGELFF | TGCGCCAGCAGCAACACCGGGGAGCTGTTTTTT
. | TRBJ1-4 | TRBD1 | TRBV5-1 | 16 | CASSLQEGGANEKLFF | TGCGCCAGCAGCCTTCAAGAAGGGGGCGCAAATGAAAAACTGTTTTTT
few | TRBJ2-3 | TRBD2 | TRBV20-1 | 13 | CSASTGGADTQYF | TGCAGTGCTAGTACGGGAGGGGCAGATACGCAGTATTTT
. | TRBJ1-6 | TRBD1 | TRBV6-5 | 18 | CASSRGTGSSSYNSPLHF | TGTGCCAGCAGCCGAGGGACAGGGAGCAGCTCCTATAATTCACCCCTCCACTTT
many | TRBJ2-1 | . | TRBV28 | 16 | CASSLAGRGGYNEQFF | TGTGCCAGCAGTTTAGCGGGCCGGGGAGGCTACAATGAGCAGTTCTTC
. | TRBJ2-3 | . | TRBV14 | 14 | CASSQDRATDTQYF | TGTGCCAGCAGCCAAGATCGGGCTACAGATACGCAGTATTTT
. | TRBJ2-1 | TRBD2 | TRBV7-2 | 16 | CASSRTSGVPGNEQFF | TGTGCCAGCAGCCGCACTAGCGGGGTACCTGGGAATGAGCAGTTCTTC
few | TRBJ1-2 | TRBD1 | TRBV12-3/TRBV12-4 | 17 | CASSLRQGATSNYGYTF | TGTGCCAGCAGTTTACGACAGGGGGCTACCTCGAACTATGGCTACACCTTC
. | TRBJ2-1 | TRBD2 | TRBV3-1 | 15 | CASNPSGAAYNEQFF | TGTGCCAGCAACCCGAGCGGGGCAGCCTACAATGAGCAGTTCTTC
many | TRBJ1-2 | . | TRBV6-5 | 14 | CASSYEGRPYGYTF | TGTGCCAGCAGTTACGAGGGACGGCCATATGGCTACACCTTC
. | TRBJ1-2 | TRBD1 | TRBV6-1 | 16 | CASSPGSQTGDVRDTF | TGTGCCAGCAGTCCCGGGAGCCAAACAGGGGACGTTCGGGACACCTTC